The rows below give T cell receptor beta chains drawn from one sample of a study of shared clonotypes between healthy human individuals. Some clones are missing from TCRdb's copy, which holds only in-frame ones; the method was immunoSEQ multiplex PCR. This sample has over a million clones, with roughly 96% found just once. Sequencing was done on a sample of naive CD4+ T cells sorted from blood. Source of these receptors: a man aged 30 to 45 in good health. Each CDR3 is given with its conserved first and last residue. Fields, in order: V gene, clone size, J gene, D gene, CDR3 protein, CDR3 DNA. D genes are given only for firm matches. For some rows the clone size is stated as once, few or many, or as a class when expanded; others skip it.

v_call: TRBV18
clone_size: -
j_call: TRBJ1-2
d_call: TRBD1
cdr3_aa: CASSPSGQGPPHTF
cdr3_nt: TGTGCCAGCTCACCTTCGGGACAGGGGCCACCGCACACCTTC

v_call: TRBV30
clone_size: -
j_call: TRBJ1-3
d_call: -
cdr3_aa: CAWSVGYGQLGNTIYF
cdr3_nt: TGTGCCTGGAGTGTTGGGTACGGACAGCTTGGAAACACCATATATTTT

v_call: TRBV10-1
clone_size: -
j_call: TRBJ1-4
d_call: -
cdr3_aa: CASSESRGAREKLFF
cdr3_nt: TGCGCCAGCAGTGAGTCTCGAGGGGCGCGGGAAAAACTGTTTTTT

v_call: TRBV7-2
clone_size: -
j_call: TRBJ2-5
d_call: -
cdr3_aa: CASSLGTGYQETQYF
cdr3_nt: TGTGCCAGCAGCTTAGGCACAGGGTACCAAGAGACCCAGTACTTC

v_call: TRBV6-1
clone_size: -
j_call: TRBJ2-3
d_call: -
cdr3_aa: CASSKYGVFSDTQYF
cdr3_nt: TGTGCCAGCAGCAAATATGGAGTTTTTTCGGATACGCAGTATTTT

v_call: TRBV6-1
clone_size: -
j_call: TRBJ2-1
d_call: -
cdr3_aa: CASSEVASRPEQFF
cdr3_nt: TGTGCCAGCAGTGAAGTGGCTAGCCGGCCTGAGCAGTTCTTC

v_call: TRBV4-2
clone_size: -
j_call: TRBJ2-5
d_call: -
cdr3_aa: CASSQDLWETQYF
cdr3_nt: TGTGCCAGCAGCCAAGATTTGTGGGAGACCCAGTACTTC

v_call: TRBV5-1
clone_size: -
j_call: TRBJ2-2
d_call: -
cdr3_aa: CASSVGVGSGELFF
cdr3_nt: TGCGCCAGCAGCGTTGGGGTAGGCAGCGGGGAGCTGTTTTTT

v_call: TRBV28
clone_size: -
j_call: TRBJ2-3
d_call: -
cdr3_aa: CASSLRQQTQYF
cdr3_nt: TGTGCCAGCAGTCTCCGACAGCAAACGCAGTATTTT

v_call: TRBV27
clone_size: -
j_call: TRBJ1-1
d_call: TRBD1
cdr3_aa: CASSPRQGAGYGTEAFF
cdr3_nt: TGTGCCAGCAGTCCACGACAGGGGGCAGGGTATGGCACTGAAGCTTTCTTT

v_call: TRBV7-7
clone_size: -
j_call: TRBJ2-1
d_call: -
cdr3_aa: CASSFHAGLYNEQFF
cdr3_nt: TGTGCTAGCAGCTTCCATGCGGGGCTCTACAATGAGCAGTTCTTC

v_call: TRBV7-9
clone_size: once
j_call: TRBJ2-7
d_call: -
cdr3_aa: CASSHHGATYEQYF
cdr3_nt: TGTGCCAGCAGCCATCACGGGGCCACATACGAGCAGTACTTT

v_call: TRBV27
clone_size: once
j_call: TRBJ1-5
d_call: -
cdr3_aa: CASSLHGTAYQPQHF
cdr3_nt: TGTGCCAGCAGTTTACACGGGACCGCCTATCAGCCCCAGCATTTT

v_call: TRBV7-8
clone_size: -
j_call: TRBJ2-3
d_call: TRBD2
cdr3_aa: CASSLGGRPDTQYF
cdr3_nt: TGTGCCAGCAGCTTAGGCGGGAGACCAGATACGCAGTATTTT

v_call: TRBV28
clone_size: -
j_call: TRBJ1-5
d_call: TRBD1
cdr3_aa: CASSQTGGMGQPQHF
cdr3_nt: TGTGCCAGCAGCCAGACAGGGGGCATGGGTCAGCCCCAGCATTTT

v_call: TRBV5-4
clone_size: -
j_call: TRBJ1-4
d_call: -
cdr3_aa: CASSRSGSLNEKLFF
cdr3_nt: TGTGCCAGCAGCCGATCGGGGAGTTTAAATGAAAAACTGTTTTTT

v_call: TRBV19
clone_size: -
j_call: TRBJ2-2
d_call: -
cdr3_aa: CASSHNTGELFF
cdr3_nt: TGTGCCAGTAGCCACAACACCGGGGAGCTGTTTTTT

v_call: TRBV9
clone_size: -
j_call: TRBJ2-4
d_call: -
cdr3_aa: CASSNGGSLNIQYF
cdr3_nt: TGTGCCAGCAGCAATGGTGGGAGCTTGAACATTCAGTACTTC

v_call: TRBV29-1
clone_size: once
j_call: TRBJ2-7
d_call: -
cdr3_aa: CSVAHWAQLYEQYF
cdr3_nt: TGCAGCGTTGCCCACTGGGCCCAACTCTACGAGCAGTACTTC

v_call: TRBV9
clone_size: -
j_call: TRBJ2-3
d_call: -
cdr3_aa: CASSEGQGRVTDTQYF
cdr3_nt: TGTGCCAGCAGCGAGGGTCAGGGACGAGTCACAGATACGCAGTATTTT

v_call: TRBV5-4
clone_size: -
j_call: TRBJ2-5
d_call: TRBD1
cdr3_aa: CASSLGQGRETQYF
cdr3_nt: TGTGCCAGCAGCTTGGGACAGGGACGGGAGACCCAGTACTTC

v_call: TRBV19
clone_size: -
j_call: TRBJ2-3
d_call: TRBD2
cdr3_aa: CASSTSLAGGTDTQYF
cdr3_nt: TGTGCCAGTAGTACCTCACTAGCGGGGGGCACAGATACGCAGTATTTT

v_call: TRBV5-4
clone_size: -
j_call: TRBJ2-7
d_call: -
cdr3_aa: CASSPESSSYEQYF
cdr3_nt: TGTGCCAGCAGCCCGGAAAGTAGCTCCTACGAGCAGTACTTC

v_call: TRBV9
clone_size: -
j_call: TRBJ2-3
d_call: TRBD2
cdr3_aa: CASSVALGGRALIDTQYF
cdr3_nt: TGTGCCAGCAGCGTAGCTTTGGGCGGGAGGGCCCTCATTGATACGCAGTATTTT

v_call: TRBV5-1
clone_size: -
j_call: TRBJ2-5
d_call: -
cdr3_aa: CASCFVGGLSQETQYF
cdr3_nt: TGCGCCAGCTGTTTCGTCGGGGGCCTGTCCCAAGAGACCCAGTACTTC

v_call: TRBV14
clone_size: -
j_call: TRBJ2-3
d_call: TRBD2
cdr3_aa: CASSQKGPLAGVSDTQYF
cdr3_nt: TGTGCCAGCAGCCAAAAAGGGCCCTTAGCGGGAGTGTCAGATACGCAGTATTTT

v_call: TRBV5-1
clone_size: -
j_call: TRBJ2-3
d_call: -
cdr3_aa: CASSLWVTGSTDTQYF
cdr3_nt: TGCGCCAGCAGCTTGTGGGTTACAGGAAGCACAGATACGCAGTATTTT

v_call: TRBV28
clone_size: -
j_call: TRBJ2-7
d_call: -
cdr3_aa: CASSGPRDYEQYF
cdr3_nt: TGTGCCAGCAGTGGGCCGAGAGATTACGAGCAGTACTTC

v_call: TRBV5-8
clone_size: -
j_call: TRBJ1-5
d_call: TRBD1
cdr3_aa: CAGRDRRQIDQPQHF
cdr3_nt: TGTGCCGGCCGGGACAGAAGACAAATTGATCAGCCCCAGCATTTT

v_call: TRBV28
clone_size: -
j_call: TRBJ1-2
d_call: -
cdr3_aa: CASRDNRDHYGYTF
cdr3_nt: TGTGCCAGCAGGGACAACAGAGACCACTATGGCTACACCTTC

v_call: TRBV29-1
clone_size: -
j_call: TRBJ2-3
d_call: -
cdr3_aa: CSVEIQGAQYF
cdr3_nt: TGCAGCGTTGAAATCCAGGGCGCGCAGTATTTT

v_call: TRBV15
clone_size: -
j_call: TRBJ2-5
d_call: TRBD2
cdr3_aa: CATSSGTSGKAMETQYF
cdr3_nt: TGTGCCACCAGCAGCGGGACTAGCGGGAAGGCTATGGAGACCCAGTACTTC

v_call: TRBV6-1
clone_size: -
j_call: TRBJ2-1
d_call: -
cdr3_aa: CASSERAHALYNEQFF
cdr3_nt: TGTGCCAGCAGTGAACGGGCCCACGCTCTTTACAATGAGCAGTTCTTC

v_call: TRBV5-5
clone_size: -
j_call: TRBJ2-7
d_call: TRBD2
cdr3_aa: CASSLASGVEQYF
cdr3_nt: TGTGCCAGCAGCTTGGCTAGCGGGGTGGAGCAGTACTTC

v_call: TRBV27
clone_size: -
j_call: TRBJ2-7
d_call: TRBD2
cdr3_aa: CASSTVPGTSGVYEQYF
cdr3_nt: TGTGCCAGCAGTACCGTCCCCGGGACTAGCGGGGTATACGAGCAGTACTTC

v_call: TRBV2
clone_size: -
j_call: TRBJ2-2
d_call: -
cdr3_aa: CASSERQANTGELFF
cdr3_nt: TGTGCCAGCAGTGAAAGACAGGCGAACACCGGGGAGCTGTTTTTT

v_call: TRBV10-1
clone_size: -
j_call: TRBJ2-2
d_call: -
cdr3_aa: CASSESPNTGELFF
cdr3_nt: TGCGCCAGCAGTGAGAGTCCTAACACCGGGGAGCTGTTTTTT

v_call: TRBV28
clone_size: once
j_call: TRBJ2-1
d_call: -
cdr3_aa: CASSRTGLGDEQFF
cdr3_nt: TGTGCCAGCAGCCGAACAGGGCTTGGAGATGAGCAGTTCTTC

v_call: TRBV5-1
clone_size: -
j_call: TRBJ2-5
d_call: TRBD2
cdr3_aa: CASSRLAGQETQYF
cdr3_nt: TGCGCCAGCAGCCGACTAGCGGGCCAAGAGACCCAGTACTTC

v_call: TRBV5-1
clone_size: once
j_call: TRBJ1-2
d_call: -
cdr3_aa: CASSPWSRQAENYGYTF
cdr3_nt: TGCGCCAGCAGCCCATGGTCTCGACAGGCTGAAAACTATGGCTACACCTTC

v_call: TRBV19
clone_size: -
j_call: TRBJ2-1
d_call: -
cdr3_aa: CASRTTGSSYNEQFF
cdr3_nt: TGTGCCAGCCGGACAACAGGTAGCTCCTACAATGAGCAGTTCTTC